This TCR beta chain is from a study of T cell repertoires in cytomegalovirus infection. Findings and caveats of the study: Ex vivo, HLA-C-restricted CMV-specific TCR beta clonotypes prevailed over the rest of the response.

TCRdb ran MiXCR on the reads and lists one entry per CDR3 protein. The sample records some 560,000 distinct CDR3 sequences, approximately 40% being singletons. This CDR3 is built from 15 residues. J gave up 5 bases and V 4 bases, and 5 bases lay outside the gene matches. Germline V CDR1 and CDR2: MNHNS, SASEGT. This clonotype appeared a few times. Its antigen is unidentified. The sample here was cultured PBMCs, taken from culture after CMV antigen stimulation. This chain uses TRBV6-1 with TRBJ1-5; TRBD1 aligns across 10 bases. The TCR comes from a human donor in good health (CMV status not recorded). Some clones in this sample may be carry-over from other donors' samples. The CDR3 nucleotides read TGTGCCAGCAGTGCAAGACAGGGGGCATATCAGCCCCAGCATTTT. This sequence encodes CASSARQGAYQPQHF.